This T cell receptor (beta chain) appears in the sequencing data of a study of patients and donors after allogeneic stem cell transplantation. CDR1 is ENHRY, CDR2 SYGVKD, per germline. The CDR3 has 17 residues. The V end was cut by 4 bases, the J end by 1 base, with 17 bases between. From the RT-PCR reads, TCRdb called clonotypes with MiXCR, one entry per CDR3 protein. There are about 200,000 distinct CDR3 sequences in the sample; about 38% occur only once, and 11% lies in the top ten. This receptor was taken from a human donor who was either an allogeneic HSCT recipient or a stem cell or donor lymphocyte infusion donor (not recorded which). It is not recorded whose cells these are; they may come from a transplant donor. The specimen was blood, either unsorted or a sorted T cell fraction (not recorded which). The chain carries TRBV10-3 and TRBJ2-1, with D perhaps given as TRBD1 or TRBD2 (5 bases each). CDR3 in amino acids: CAISGKSGTASYNEQFF. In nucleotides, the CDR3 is TGTGCCATCAGTGGCAAATCAGGGACGGCTTCCTACAATGAGCAGTTCTTC.